The clone carrying this T cell receptor beta chain was seen more than once but under ten times. Its specificity is unknown. These data originate in a study of identical twins. Overall study findings and caveats: An excess of low generation probability was shown by twin-shared out-of-frame alpha sequences.

The CDR3 has 14 amino acids. CDR1 and CDR2 (germline): SGHTA, FQGNSA. V shed 5 bases and J shed 4 bases, with 13 bases lying between them. Template switching supplied a universal primer site; unique molecular identifiers were carried on the cDNA. TCRdb re-called the 5' RACE reads through MiXCR, storing one row per CDR3 protein. The sample shows 250,000 or so distinct CDR3 sequences, approximately 11% of them seen only once. This same sample was also part of a study on yellow fever vaccine responses in identical twins.

This receptor was taken from a woman between 18 and 30 years old in good health. The specimen was memory (CD45RO+) T cells sorted from blood. The chain carries TRBV7-2 and TRBJ2-3; D may correspond to TRBD1 or TRBD2 (5 bases each). For the CDR3, the DNA is TGTGCCAGCAGCCCCTCAGGGACCCCAGATACGCAGTATTTT. This encodes CASSPSGTPDTQYF.